A selection of T cell receptor beta chains follows, all from one sample in a study of T cells after yellow fever vaccination. MiXCR, applied by TCRdb to the 5' RACE reads, yields one record per CDR3 protein. Among roughly 500,000 distinct CDR3 sequences listed, about a fifth were seen once. Specimen: PBMCs, collected 15 days after the yellow fever booster vaccination. Receptors were obtained from a man between 25 and 39 years old who received the YFV17D yellow fever vaccine. Each CDR3 is given with its conserved first and last residue. A D gene is named only where the DNA matches it firmly. Clone size is stated in some rows and not others, as once, few, many or a class when expanded.

clone size: few
V gene: TRBV18
D gene: -
J gene: TRBJ2-5
CDR3 protein: CASSPQTDGETQYF
CDR3 DNA: TGTGCCAGCTCACCGCAGACCGACGGAGAGACCCAGTACTTC

clone size: -
V gene: TRBV7-2
D gene: -
J gene: TRBJ2-1
CDR3 protein: CASSLKVEHEQFF
CDR3 DNA: TGTGCCAGCAGCTTAAAGGTTGAGCATGAGCAGTTCTTC

clone size: -
V gene: TRBV27
D gene: -
J gene: TRBJ2-6
CDR3 protein: CATKRYSGHVLTF
CDR3 DNA: TGTGCCACTAAGAGATACTCGGGGCACGTCCTGACTTTC

clone size: few
V gene: TRBV7-2
D gene: -
J gene: TRBJ2-7
CDR3 protein: CASSPRSPSYEQYF
CDR3 DNA: TGTGCCAGCAGCCCCCGGAGTCCGTCCTACGAGCAGTACTTC

clone size: few
V gene: TRBV18
D gene: -
J gene: TRBJ2-5
CDR3 protein: CASSRGLEETQYF
CDR3 DNA: TGTGCCAGCTCACGGGGACTTGAGGAGACCCAGTACTTC

clone size: few
V gene: TRBV7-9
D gene: -
J gene: TRBJ1-5
CDR3 protein: CASSSDRFNQPQHF
CDR3 DNA: TGTGCCAGCAGCTCCGACAGGTTCAATCAGCCCCAGCATTTT

clone size: -
V gene: TRBV3-1
D gene: -
J gene: TRBJ2-2
CDR3 protein: CAGGNTGELFF
CDR3 DNA: TGTGCCGGGGGGAACACCGGGGAGCTGTTTTTT

clone size: -
V gene: TRBV7-2
D gene: -
J gene: TRBJ1-1
CDR3 protein: CASSLASGGRTEAFF
CDR3 DNA: TGTGCCAGCAGCTTAGCCTCGGGGGGGAGGACTGAAGCTTTCTTT

clone size: few
V gene: TRBV24-1
D gene: -
J gene: TRBJ2-4
CDR3 protein: CATSATGWDIQYF
CDR3 DNA: TGTGCCACCAGCGCCACAGGGTGGGACATTCAGTACTTC

clone size: -
V gene: TRBV5-1
D gene: -
J gene: TRBJ2-2
CDR3 protein: CASSLAARGDTGELFF
CDR3 DNA: TGCGCCAGCAGCTTGGCCGCCAGAGGGGACACCGGGGAGCTGTTTTTT

clone size: once
V gene: TRBV4-3
D gene: -
J gene: TRBJ1-4
CDR3 protein: CASSQGHFATNEKLFF
CDR3 DNA: TGCGCCAGCAGCCAAGGACACTTTGCAACTAATGAAAAACTGTTTTTT

clone size: once
V gene: TRBV18
D gene: -
J gene: TRBJ2-7
CDR3 protein: CASSLFLGDYEQYF
CDR3 DNA: TGTGCCAGCTCACTCTTTTTGGGCGACTACGAGCAGTACTTC

clone size: few
V gene: TRBV5-1
D gene: TRBD1
J gene: TRBJ2-1
CDR3 protein: CASSMTGGGEQFF
CDR3 DNA: TGCGCCAGCAGCATGACAGGGGGCGGTGAGCAGTTCTTC

clone size: few
V gene: TRBV5-1
D gene: TRBD1
J gene: TRBJ2-7
CDR3 protein: CASRDSGQVDEQYF
CDR3 DNA: TGCGCCAGCAGGGACAGCGGACAGGTGGACGAGCAGTACTTC

clone size: -
V gene: TRBV27
D gene: -
J gene: TRBJ1-4
CDR3 protein: CASSFRLNEKLFF
CDR3 DNA: TGTGCCAGCAGTTTTCGTCTTAATGAAAAACTGTTTTTT

clone size: -
V gene: TRBV7-2
D gene: -
J gene: TRBJ1-5
CDR3 protein: CASSLANPGRGQPQHF
CDR3 DNA: TGTGCCAGCAGCTTAGCTAATCCAGGGAGGGGTCAGCCCCAGCATTTT

clone size: few
V gene: TRBV5-1
D gene: -
J gene: TRBJ1-5
CDR3 protein: CASSLLNRVGNQPQHF
CDR3 DNA: TGCGCCAGCAGCTTGCTGAACAGGGTCGGCAATCAGCCCCAGCATTTT

clone size: few
V gene: TRBV2
D gene: -
J gene: TRBJ2-5
CDR3 protein: CASRGQSQETQYF
CDR3 DNA: TGTGCCAGCAGGGGGCAGAGCCAAGAGACCCAGTACTTC

clone size: few
V gene: TRBV12-3/TRBV12-4
D gene: -
J gene: TRBJ2-2
CDR3 protein: CASSIILGDRGELFF
CDR3 DNA: TGTGCCAGCAGTATCATCCTCGGGGACCGCGGGGAGCTGTTTTTT

clone size: few
V gene: TRBV7-2
D gene: -
J gene: TRBJ2-7
CDR3 protein: CASTPLGGVEQYF
CDR3 DNA: TGTGCCAGCACCCCCTTAGGAGGGGTCGAGCAGTACTTC

clone size: -
V gene: TRBV30
D gene: TRBD1
J gene: TRBJ2-2
CDR3 protein: CAFGQGETTGELFF
CDR3 DNA: TGTGCCTTCGGACAGGGGGAGACCACCGGGGAGCTGTTTTTT

clone size: -
V gene: TRBV5-1
D gene: -
J gene: TRBJ2-1
CDR3 protein: CASSATTTGDEQFF
CDR3 DNA: TGCGCCAGCAGCGCCACCACAACTGGGGATGAGCAGTTCTTC

clone size: few
V gene: TRBV4-3
D gene: -
J gene: TRBJ2-1
CDR3 protein: CASSQSGTSSYNEQFF
CDR3 DNA: TGCGCCAGCAGCCAGTCCGGGACCAGCTCCTACAATGAGCAGTTCTTC

clone size: -
V gene: TRBV12-3/TRBV12-4
D gene: -
J gene: TRBJ2-7
CDR3 protein: CASSPRGGADEQYF
CDR3 DNA: TGTGCCAGCAGTCCCCGAGGAGGGGCCGACGAGCAGTACTTC

clone size: -
V gene: TRBV10-3
D gene: -
J gene: TRBJ2-5
CDR3 protein: CAISSLEGSETQYF
CDR3 DNA: TGTGCCATCAGTTCTCTTGAAGGGTCAGAGACCCAGTACTTC

clone size: -
V gene: TRBV2
D gene: TRBD2
J gene: TRBJ2-1
CDR3 protein: CASSGGGRVSYNEQFF
CDR3 DNA: TGTGCCAGCAGTGGGGGCGGGAGGGTATCCTACAATGAGCAGTTCTTC

clone size: few
V gene: TRBV3-1
D gene: TRBD1
J gene: TRBJ2-7
CDR3 protein: CASSHIGTGILEQYF
CDR3 DNA: TGTGCCAGCAGCCACATAGGGACAGGAATTCTCGAGCAGTACTTC

clone size: -
V gene: TRBV6-1
D gene: TRBD2
J gene: TRBJ2-3
CDR3 protein: CASRSLSGSGTDTQYF
CDR3 DNA: TGTGCCAGCAGGTCGCTAAGCGGGAGTGGGACAGATACGCAGTATTTT

clone size: -
V gene: TRBV27
D gene: TRBD2
J gene: TRBJ2-7
CDR3 protein: CASNVGGAASYEQYF
CDR3 DNA: TGTGCCAGCAACGTCGGGGGGGCGGCCTCCTACGAGCAGTACTTC

clone size: few
V gene: TRBV27
D gene: -
J gene: TRBJ2-5
CDR3 protein: CASSSHGGRGETQYF
CDR3 DNA: TGTGCCAGCAGTTCCCATGGGGGGCGCGGGGAGACCCAGTACTTC

clone size: few
V gene: TRBV7-2
D gene: -
J gene: TRBJ1-2
CDR3 protein: CASSLGHGPGYTF
CDR3 DNA: TGTGCCAGCAGCCTAGGACACGGTCCGGGCTACACCTTC

clone size: -
V gene: TRBV7-9
D gene: TRBD2
J gene: TRBJ2-1
CDR3 protein: CASSFWGLADSYNEQFF
CDR3 DNA: TGTGCCAGCAGCTTTTGGGGACTAGCGGATTCCTACAATGAGCAGTTCTTC

clone size: -
V gene: TRBV20-1
D gene: -
J gene: TRBJ2-5
CDR3 protein: CSAREGNLQETQYF
CDR3 DNA: TGCAGTGCTAGAGAGGGAAACCTACAAGAGACCCAGTACTTC

clone size: many
V gene: TRBV20-1
D gene: -
J gene: TRBJ2-5
CDR3 protein: CSARDSRRGETQYF
CDR3 DNA: TGCAGTGCTAGAGACAGCCGGAGGGGCGAGACCCAGTACTTC

clone size: -
V gene: TRBV3-1
D gene: TRBD1
J gene: TRBJ2-7
CDR3 protein: CASSQPGTGVAEQYF
CDR3 DNA: TGTGCCAGCAGCCAACCCGGGACAGGGGTCGCCGAGCAGTACTTC

clone size: few
V gene: TRBV11-2
D gene: -
J gene: TRBJ2-2
CDR3 protein: CASSTTNPSVANTGELFF
CDR3 DNA: TGTGCCAGCAGCACAACCAACCCTAGCGTAGCGAACACCGGGGAGCTGTTTTTT

clone size: few
V gene: TRBV12-3/TRBV12-4
D gene: TRBD1
J gene: TRBJ2-1
CDR3 protein: CASSFPGQGGNEQFF
CDR3 DNA: TGTGCCAGCAGTTTCCCGGGACAGGGAGGGAATGAGCAGTTCTTC

clone size: -
V gene: TRBV6-2/TRBV6-3
D gene: -
J gene: TRBJ2-3
CDR3 protein: CASSPPPHPDTQYF
CDR3 DNA: TGTGCCAGCAGCCCACCCCCCCACCCAGATACGCAGTATTTT

clone size: few
V gene: TRBV7-6
D gene: -
J gene: TRBJ2-5
CDR3 protein: CASSPQPPQETQYF
CDR3 DNA: TGTGCCAGCAGCCCACAGCCCCCTCAAGAGACCCAGTACTTC

clone size: few
V gene: TRBV12-3/TRBV12-4
D gene: -
J gene: TRBJ1-2
CDR3 protein: CASPRYTF
CDR3 DNA: TGTGCCAGCCCCCGCTACACCTTC

clone size: many
V gene: TRBV6-2/TRBV6-3
D gene: TRBD2
J gene: TRBJ2-1
CDR3 protein: CASSLRLAAQPMSSYNEQFF
CDR3 DNA: TGTGCCAGCAGTCTCCGACTAGCGGCGCAACCAATGAGCTCCTACAATGAGCAGTTCTTC

clone size: -
V gene: TRBV20-1
D gene: -
J gene: TRBJ2-7
CDR3 protein: CSARVTPSTYEQYF
CDR3 DNA: TGCAGTGCTAGAGTTACCCCGAGCACCTACGAGCAGTACTTC

clone size: -
V gene: TRBV20-1
D gene: -
J gene: TRBJ2-1
CDR3 protein: CSAKWGEISSYNEQFF
CDR3 DNA: TGCAGTGCCAAGTGGGGGGAGATATCTTCCTACAATGAGCAGTTCTTC

clone size: few
V gene: TRBV6-2/TRBV6-3
D gene: -
J gene: TRBJ2-7
CDR3 protein: CASSFIPYEQYF
CDR3 DNA: TGTGCCAGCAGCTTCATACCCTACGAGCAGTACTTC

clone size: few
V gene: TRBV28
D gene: -
J gene: TRBJ1-2
CDR3 protein: CASASAKGSYTF
CDR3 DNA: TGTGCCAGCGCTTCCGCGAAAGGATCGTACACCTTC

clone size: few
V gene: TRBV7-3
D gene: -
J gene: TRBJ2-3
CDR3 protein: CASSLDEKQYF
CDR3 DNA: TGTGCCAGCAGCTTAGACGAAAAGCAGTATTTT

clone size: few
V gene: TRBV7-2
D gene: -
J gene: TRBJ2-1
CDR3 protein: CASSFEGERYNEQFF
CDR3 DNA: TGTGCCAGCAGCTTTGAGGGGGAACGCTACAATGAGCAGTTCTTC

clone size: few
V gene: TRBV28
D gene: -
J gene: TRBJ1-6
CDR3 protein: CASSSNFLTGDSPLHF
CDR3 DNA: TGTGCCAGCAGTTCAAATTTCCTCACTGGGGATTCACCCCTCCACTTT

clone size: -
V gene: TRBV7-8
D gene: -
J gene: TRBJ1-2
CDR3 protein: CASSLGVGGPRGDYGYTF
CDR3 DNA: TGTGCCAGCAGCTTAGGGGTCGGGGGGCCTCGTGGAGACTATGGCTACACCTTC